Listed below are T cell receptor beta chains from one sample, sequenced in a study of blood T cell repertoires in COVID-19. TCRdb's table, derived via immunoSEQ multiplex PCR, lists solely in-frame clones and lacks some. The sample yields roughly 180,000 clones, approximately 89% seen once. Sequencing used peripheral blood. These receptors came from a woman in her sixties or seventies with acute or convalescent COVID-19. Each CDR3 is given with its conserved first and last residue. The D gene is left open where the match is weak. Some rows have no size entry. The others give once, few or many, or a class for an expanded clone.

.	TRBV6-1	TRBJ1-1	.	TGTGCCAGCAGTGAAAGCAGGACTGAAGCTTTCTTT	CASSESRTEAFF
.	TRBV11-3	TRBJ2-2	.	TGTGCCAGCAGCTTAGATCTAGTGGGAGGTGTGTTTTTT	CASSLDLVGGVFF
.	TRBV7-9	TRBJ2-1	.	TGTGCCAGCAGCCTAGGAGGAGGGGGTAGCGGGAATGAGCAGTTCTTC	CASSLGGGGSGNEQFF
TRBD1	TRBV18	TRBJ2-7	.	TGTGCCAGCTCACCGGGGACAGGAGCCTACGAGCAGTACTTC	CASSPGTGAYEQYF
.	TRBV20-1	TRBJ1-6	.	TGCAGTGCTAGTGAACGGAATTCACCCCTCCACTTT	CSASERNSPLHF
TRBD2	TRBV11-3	TRBJ2-1	.	TGTGCCAGCAGCAATCCCGGGACTAGCTACAGCTCCTACAATGAGCAGTTCTTC	CASSNPGTSYSSYNEQFF
.	TRBV29-1	TRBJ2-3	.	TGCAGCGTTGAAGGGCGCCGGGGCACAGATACGCAGTATTTT	CSVEGRRGTDTQYF
TRBD2	TRBV29-1	TRBJ2-1	.	TGCAGCGTTAGGTCTAGCGGGAGGGGTGAGCAGTTCTTC	CSVRSSGRGEQFF
TRBD2	TRBV15	TRBJ2-7	.	TGTGCCACCAGCAGAGGACCGGGGGGGGAGCAGTACTTC	CATSRGPGGEQYF
.	TRBV5-1	TRBJ1-1	few	TGCGCCAGCAGCTTGGGGGCTGCGAACACTGAAGCTTTCTTT	CASSLGAANTEAFF
.	TRBV6-5	TRBJ1-2	.	TGTGCCAGCAAGGCAGGCTATGGCTACACCTTC	CASKAGYGYTF
TRBD1	TRBV15	TRBJ2-1	.	TGTGCCACCAGCCGCCGGGACAGGGTTAATGAGCAGTTCTTC	CATSRRDRVNEQFF
.	TRBV5-4	TRBJ2-1	once	TGTGCCAGCAGCTCTGCCATTGGAGGGCAGTTCTTC	CASSSAIGGQFF
.	TRBV27	TRBJ1-1	.	TGTGCCAGCAGTCTTAGTATGAACACTGAAGCTTTCTTT	CASSLSMNTEAFF
TRBD2	TRBV7-3	TRBJ2-3	.	TGTGCCAGCAGCCCCCTCCAAGCGGGAGGGATAGATACGCAGTATTTT	CASSPLQAGGIDTQYF
.	TRBV29-1	TRBJ2-1	.	TGCAGCGTTGAAGAGGGAACGGGGTGGGATGAGCAGTTCTTC	CSVEEGTGWDEQFF
.	TRBV5-1	TRBJ1-3	.	TGCGCCAGCAGCGCTGACAGGGGAAACACCATATATTTT	CASSADRGNTIYF
.	TRBV4-1	TRBJ2-3	.	TGCGCCAGCAGACGACTAAGATCTAGCACAGATACGCAGTATTTT	CASRRLRSSTDTQYF
.	TRBV7-8	TRBJ2-2	.	TGTGCCAGCAGCTTAGTGTCAGACACCGGGGAGCTGTTTTTT	CASSLVSDTGELFF
.	TRBV5-1	TRBJ2-1	.	TGCGCCAGCAGCTTGTGGGGATGGGGCGGTGGGGATGAGCAGTTCTTC	CASSLWGWGGGDEQFF
TRBD1	TRBV9	TRBJ1-3	.	TGTGCCAGCAGCGTCAAACCGGGACAGGGGGGAAACACCATATATTTT	CASSVKPGQGGNTIYF
.	TRBV28	TRBJ2-2	.	TGTGCCAGCAGTTTAGAAAAGGGGTTAGGTACCGGGGAGCTGTTTTTT	CASSLEKGLGTGELFF
TRBD2	TRBV9	TRBJ2-6	.	TGTGCCAGCAGCCTAGCGGGGGGGGCCGCTTCCTCTGGGGCCAACGTCCTGACTTTC	CASSLAGGAASSGANVLTF
.	TRBV7-9	TRBJ2-2	.	TGTGCCAGCAGCTTAGCGGGAGCGTACACCGGGGAGCTGTTTTTT	CASSLAGAYTGELFF
.	TRBV9	TRBJ1-1	.	TGTGCCAGCAGCGTAGGGCACAGCAACACTGAAGCTTTCTTT	CASSVGHSNTEAFF
.	TRBV9	TRBJ1-3	.	TGTGCCAGCAGCCCCCAACAGGGCAGGTCTGGAAACACCATATATTTT	CASSPQQGRSGNTIYF
TRBD1	TRBV5-5	TRBJ1-2	.	TGTGCCAGCAGCTTGGCGACAGGGGAAGGCTACACCTTC	CASSLATGEGYTF
TRBD1	TRBV28	TRBJ1-2	.	TGTGCCACGGGAACGACAGGGGGCTCTTATGGCTACACCTTC	CATGTTGGSYGYTF
TRBD2	TRBV20-1	TRBJ2-3	once	TGCAGTGCTAGTAATGGGCGGGAGAGGGTCTTTATGGGCACAGATACGCAGTATTTT	CSASNGRERVFMGTDTQYF
.	TRBV7-9	TRBJ1-1	.	TGTGCCAGCAGGGTTGACATCTCTGAAGCTTTCTTT	CASRVDISEAFF
.	TRBV5-8	TRBJ1-1	.	TGTGCCAGCAGCTGGAGGGGCAGGGCGGAAAATGAAGCTTTCTTT	CASSWRGRAENEAFF
TRBD2	TRBV7-3	TRBJ2-3	.	TGTGCCAGCAGCTTAGTTGCCACTAGCGGGAGTTTTGCAGATACGCAGTATTTT	CASSLVATSGSFADTQYF
.	TRBV6-5	TRBJ2-5	.	TGTGCCAGCAGTTCATGGGACACCCAAGAGACCCAGTACTTC	CASSSWDTQETQYF
TRBD2	TRBV7-2	TRBJ2-3	.	TGTGCCAGCAGCACAGGACTAGCGTACACAGATACGCAGTATTTT	CASSTGLAYTDTQYF
TRBD1	TRBV19	TRBJ1-1	once	TGTGCCAGTAGTACGACAGGGGTGAACACTGAAGCTTTCTTT	CASSTTGVNTEAFF
.	TRBV25-1	TRBJ1-1	once	TGTGCCAGCCTAAGCTCACCGGGGGGGGAGACTGAAGCTTTCTTT	CASLSSPGGETEAFF
TRBD2	TRBV4-2	TRBJ2-2	.	TGTGCCAGCAGCCAAGTTGGGGGAGGGTTAACCGGGGAGCTGTTTTTT	CASSQVGGGLTGELFF
.	TRBV6-6	TRBJ1-5	few	TGTGCCAGCAGTAGATCCTATCGGACAGAATATAGCAATCAGCCCCAGCATTTT	CASSRSYRTEYSNQPQHF
TRBD2	TRBV28	TRBJ2-7	.	TGTGCCAGCAGGCCTTCGGGAGGAACCTACGAGCAGTACTTC	CASRPSGGTYEQYF
.	TRBV12-3/TRBV12-4	TRBJ2-1	.	TGTGCCAGCAGTTTGGGAGGTGAGCAGTTCTTC	CASSLGGEQFF
.	TRBV11-2	TRBJ2-5	.	TGTGCCAGCAGCGACACTCGAGCGGGCGTCAAAGAGACCCAGTACTTC	CASSDTRAGVKETQYF
TRBD2	TRBV4-2	TRBJ2-3	.	TGTGCCAGCAGCCAGGATAGGACTAGCGGGAGCCCGGATACGCAGTATTTT	CASSQDRTSGSPDTQYF
.	TRBV29-1	TRBJ2-5	few	TGCAGCGCCCGGGACTGGAAAGAGACCCAGTACTTC	CSARDWKETQYF
.	TRBV25-1	TRBJ2-1	.	TGTGCCAGCAGTGACCTACAGGGAAAGGGGTACAATGAGCAGTTCTTC	CASSDLQGKGYNEQFF
.	TRBV27	TRBJ1-5	.	TGTGCCAGCAGCGCCCTCCCTGGGGGGAATCAGCCCCAGCATTTT	CASSALPGGNQPQHF
TRBD2	TRBV7-2	TRBJ2-1	.	TGTGCCAGCAGCTTAGTATGGACTAGCGGGAGTCATGAGCAGTTCTTC	CASSLVWTSGSHEQFF
TRBD2	TRBV11-3	TRBJ2-1	.	TGTGCCAGCAGCGCAACACCTAGCGGCCTCGGGCCGTTCTTC	CASSATPSGLGPFF